This T cell receptor beta chain came from a study of blood T cells in healthy people across ages. A second about 6 to 12 cycle PCR used barcoded and J-beta primers. Each cDNA molecule received a tag from a template-switch adaptor that had 12 random nucleotides. TCRdb fed the 5' RACE reads into MiXCR, producing one record per CDR3 protein. The sample lists approximately 940,000 distinct CDR3 sequences; roughly 52% were seen once. With regard to this clonotype: Its antigen is currently unknown.

This CDR3 spans 14 amino acids. V gave up 6 bases and J gave up 5 bases; unmatched junction bases: 3. Per germline, CDR1 WSHSY and CDR2 SAAADI. Overall study results and limits: It was the long-lived donors that had more naive CD4+ cells and higher diversity than aged donors. A roughly linear age-dependent decrease characterized TCR beta diversity per million T cells.

The sample consisted of blood. This clonotype was sampled from a man aged 25-40 years in good health. The chain links TRBV10-2 to TRBJ2-1; 11 bases are a match to TRBD2. CDR3 region: CASRMGLADNEQFF. DNA of the CDR3: TGCGCCAGCAGGATGGGACTAGCGGACAATGAGCAGTTCTTC.